Detailed here is one TCR beta chain. Time point meaning: pretreatment peripheral blood. This sample is part of a study of PD-L1 blockade in urothelial cancer. Study summary: Blood was subjected to analysis at 3 weeks (second dose) and 6 weeks following treatment start. Typically, measured as a median, blood samples had roughly 140,000 T cells.

Germline V gene sequence: CDR1 SGHDT, CDR2 YYEEEE. The V and J ends lost 4 bases and 8 bases respectively, with 18 bases between them. The CDR3 length is 14 residues. Synthetic spike-ins, TCR analog templates, were added into each PCR. The assay was immunoSEQ multiplex PCR, and TCRdb's table has in-frame clones only and misses some. The repertoire includes 45,000 to 60,000 clones, 82% of them detected once, and approximately 2% sits in the top ten. The receptor was isolated from a man between 45 and 60 years old with urothelial cancer. The starting material was PBMCs, obtained around atezolizumab (anti-PD-L1) treatment. This chain joins TRBV5-6 and TRBJ1-2; a weak D match, TRBD1 (5 bases). The DNA for the CDR3 is TGTGCCAGCAGCCCCCGGACATTAACGGACGGCTACACCTTC. Translating gives CASSPRTLTDGYTF.